Presented here are 4 T cell receptor beta chains from one specimen sequenced in a study of cytomegalovirus exposure and HLA in healthy donors. TCRdb's copy holds only in-frame clones and misses some; the assay was immunoSEQ multiplex PCR. Altogether about 71,000 clones are present, roughly 94% being singletons, with the ten largest covering approximately 1.5%. The specimen was PBMCs. The receptors shown here come from a man in his late teens or twenties in good health and CMV-seropositive.

This chain connects TRBV4-1 to TRBJ2-1; D perhaps matches TRBD2 (5 bases). The V end lost 1 base, the J end lost 7 bases, and 14 bases lay between the germline ends. The CDR3 extends over 15 amino acids. Germline lookup yields CDR1 MGHRA and CDR2 YSYEKL. DNA of the CDR3: TGCGCCAGCAGCCAAGCGTCGGACTGGCAAAATGAGCAGTTCTTC. Its translation: CASSQASDWQNEQFF.

The rearrangement joins TRBV23-1 to TRBJ2-7, with D possibly matching TRBD1 (5 bases). TRBV23-1 is noted as an ORF with a role that remains uncertain. This CDR3 has 17 amino acids. V was cut by 5 bases and J by 0 bases, with 20 bases left in between. CDR3 in amino acids: CASSTFSRQKSSYEQYF. The CDR3 DNA reads TGCGCCAGCAGTACGTTTAGCCGACAGAAGAGCTCCTACGAGCAGTACTTC.

This rearrangement joins TRBV6-6 to TRBJ2-3, with 11 bases that match TRBD2. The trim removed 6 bases at V and 2 bases at J, leaving 7 bases unmatched. The length of the CDR3 is 16 residues. In germline, CDR1 is MNHNY, CDR2 SVGAGI (reference sequence). CDR3 DNA sequence: TGTGCCAGCAGACTCCTAGCGGGGGGCCTCACAGATACGCAGTATTTT. Its translation: CASRLLAGGLTDTQYF.

The table lists this clone with a count of one. This chain joins TRBV5-1 and TRBJ2-7, with D possibly being TRBD1 (6 bases). V was trimmed by 0 bases and J by 7 bases, leaving 14 bases between them. The CDR3 consists of 14 residues. Germline CDR1 SGHRS, CDR2 YFSETQ. The DNA of the CDR3 is TGCGCCAGCAGCTTGGAGGGGGACCGGGAAGAGCAGTACTTC. Its protein product is CASSLEGDREEQYF.